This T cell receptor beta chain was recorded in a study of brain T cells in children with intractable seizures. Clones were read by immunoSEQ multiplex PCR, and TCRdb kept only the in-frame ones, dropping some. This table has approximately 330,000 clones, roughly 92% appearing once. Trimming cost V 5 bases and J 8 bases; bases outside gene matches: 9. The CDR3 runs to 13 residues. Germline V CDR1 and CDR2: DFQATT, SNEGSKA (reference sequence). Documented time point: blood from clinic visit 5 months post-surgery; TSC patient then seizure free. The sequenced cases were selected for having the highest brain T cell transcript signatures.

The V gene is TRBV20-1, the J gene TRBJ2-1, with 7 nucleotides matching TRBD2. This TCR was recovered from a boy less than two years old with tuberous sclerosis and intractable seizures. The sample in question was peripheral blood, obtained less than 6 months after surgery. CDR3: CSAGEGGPDEQFF. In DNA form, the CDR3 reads TGCAGTGCTGGTGAGGGAGGGCCCGATGAGCAGTTCTTC.